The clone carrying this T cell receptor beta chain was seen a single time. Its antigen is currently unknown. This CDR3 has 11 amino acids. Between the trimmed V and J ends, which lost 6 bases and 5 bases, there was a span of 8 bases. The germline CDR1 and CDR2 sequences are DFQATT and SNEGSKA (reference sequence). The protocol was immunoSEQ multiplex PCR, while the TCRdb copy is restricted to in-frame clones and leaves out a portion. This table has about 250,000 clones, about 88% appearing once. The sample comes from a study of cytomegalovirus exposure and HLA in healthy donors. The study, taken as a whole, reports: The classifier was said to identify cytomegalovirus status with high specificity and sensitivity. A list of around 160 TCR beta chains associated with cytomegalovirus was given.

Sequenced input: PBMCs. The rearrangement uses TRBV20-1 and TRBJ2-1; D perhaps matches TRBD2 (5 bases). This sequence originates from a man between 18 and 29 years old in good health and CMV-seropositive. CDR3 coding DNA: TGCAGTGCGCGGGCCGACAATGAGCAGTTCTTC. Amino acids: CSARADNEQFF.